This T cell receptor beta chain was recorded in a study of OX40 agonist ivuxolimab in advanced cancers. Overall study context: Patients were treated with ivuxolimab, an agonistic anti-OX40 (CD134) antibody. Patients undergoing dose escalation presented with hepatocellular carcinoma, melanoma, renal cell or head and neck cancer.

General study points: CD4+ T cells averaged fewer expanded clones than CD8+ T cells. Expanded peripheral T cells had an undetermined antigen specificity.

With respect to this clone: The target antigen is unknown.

Assay: immunoSEQ multiplex PCR; the TCRdb copy retains only in-frame clones and omits some. The table includes tens of thousands of clones, roughly four fifths detected once. The CDR3 contains 16 residues. CDR1 is MNHNY and CDR2 is SVGAGI in the germline V gene (reference sequence). Germline trimming cut 4 bases from V and 7 bases from J; bases unmatched to any gene: 10. The sample here was CD4+ or CD8+ T cells sorted from blood, taken in a trial of the OX40 agonist ivuxolimab. The chain employs TRBV6-6 and TRBJ2-1; 10 bases align to TRBD2. This TCR was sampled from an adult with an advanced solid tumor such as melanoma, head and neck, liver or kidney cancer. The CDR3 is CASSSPKLAGSNEQFF. The CDR3 coding sequence is TGTGCCAGCAGTTCCCCAAAACTAGCGGGATCAAATGAGCAGTTCTTC.